The 5 T cell receptor beta chains reported below all come from one sample, sequenced in a study of blood T cell repertoires in COVID-19. The method was immunoSEQ multiplex PCR; TCRdb's version includes in-frame clones alone and lacks a portion of them. The sample includes some 300,000 clones, about nine tenths of them seen just once. The specimen was PBMCs or T cells enriched from blood (not recorded which). Every receptor here comes from a woman aged 45-60 years who had been exposed to COVID-19.

Of note for this clone: Different DNA sequences within this sample yield the same CDR3. The chain links TRBV7-2 to TRBJ2-6; D is uncertain. Germline V CDR1 and CDR2: SGHTA, FQGNSA. CDR3 length equals 15 residues. Trimming stripped 2 bases from V and 0 bases from J, with 5 bases between. CDR3 in DNA: TGTGCCAGCAGCTTACGGAGCTCTGGGGCCAACGTCCTGACTTTC. Residues: CASSLRSSGANVLTF.

The gene calls are TRBV12-5 and TRBJ2-2; TRBD2 aligns across 12 bases. Germline trimming cut 5 bases from V and 6 bases from J; bases unmatched to any gene: 16. The CDR3 runs 19 residues. CDR1 is LGHNT and CDR2 is FRNRAP in the germline V gene. CDR3 in DNA: TGTGCTAGTGGTCCACGACTAGCGGGGGCCCCTGAGGTCCCCGGGGAGCTGTTTTTT. Amino acids: CASGPRLAGAPEVPGELFF.

The V and J genes are TRBV11-2 and TRBJ1-2; 7 bases fit TRBD1. The germline V gene encodes CDR1 SGHAT and CDR2 FQNNGV. The CDR3 extends over 15 amino acids. V shed 6 bases and J 3 bases; nucleotides not matched to a gene: 10. The CDR3 loop reads CASSQTGFRDYGYTF. The DNA for the CDR3 is TGTGCCAGCAGTCAGACAGGGTTTAGGGACTATGGCTACACCTTC.

This clone was counted a single time. V and J are TRBV7-2 and TRBJ2-2, with D unresolved. The V end lost 1 base, the J end lost 1 base, and 7 bases lay between the germline ends. The CDR3 is 15 amino acids. Germline V gene sequence: CDR1 SGHTA, CDR2 FQGNSA. Here the CDR3 reads CASSLVGGNTGELFF. The CDR3 DNA sequence: TGTGCCAGCAGCTTAGTCGGCGGGAACACCGGGGAGCTGTTTTTT.

The rearrangement joins TRBV4-1 to TRBJ1-5, with D possibly matching TRBD1 (5 bases). Trimming cost V 1 base and J 3 bases, with 10 bases left between them. The length of the CDR3 is 15 residues. CDR1 is MGHRA and CDR2 is YSYEKL in the germline V gene. In nucleotides, the CDR3 is TGCGCCAGCAGCCAAGGGCAGGGTTTCAATCAGCCCCAGCATTTT. As protein: CASSQGQGFNQPQHF.